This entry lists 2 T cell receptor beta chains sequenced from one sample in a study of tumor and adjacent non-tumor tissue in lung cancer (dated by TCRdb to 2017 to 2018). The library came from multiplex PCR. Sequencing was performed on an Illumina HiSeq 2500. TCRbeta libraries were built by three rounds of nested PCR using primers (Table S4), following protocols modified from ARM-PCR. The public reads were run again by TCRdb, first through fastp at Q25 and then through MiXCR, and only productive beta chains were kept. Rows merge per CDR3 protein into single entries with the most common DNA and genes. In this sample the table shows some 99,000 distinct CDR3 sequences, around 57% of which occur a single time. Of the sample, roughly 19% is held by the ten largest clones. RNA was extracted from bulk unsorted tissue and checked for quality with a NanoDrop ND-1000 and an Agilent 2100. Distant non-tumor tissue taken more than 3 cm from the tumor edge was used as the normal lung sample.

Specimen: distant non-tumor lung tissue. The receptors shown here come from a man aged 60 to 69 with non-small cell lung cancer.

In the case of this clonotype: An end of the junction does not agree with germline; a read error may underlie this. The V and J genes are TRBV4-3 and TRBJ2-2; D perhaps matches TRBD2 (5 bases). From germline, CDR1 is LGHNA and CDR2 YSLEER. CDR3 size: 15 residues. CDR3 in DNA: TGCACCAGCAGCCAAGACAAGGCGGGCACAGGGGAGCTGTTTTTT. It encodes CTSSQDKAGTGELFF.

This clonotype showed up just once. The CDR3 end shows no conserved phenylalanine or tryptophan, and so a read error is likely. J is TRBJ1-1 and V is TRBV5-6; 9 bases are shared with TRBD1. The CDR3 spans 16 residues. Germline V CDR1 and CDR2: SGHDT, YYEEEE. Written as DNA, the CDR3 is TGTGCCAGTAGCTCGGACAGGGGCGCAGAAAACACTGAAGCTTTCATT. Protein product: CASSSDRGAENTEAFI.